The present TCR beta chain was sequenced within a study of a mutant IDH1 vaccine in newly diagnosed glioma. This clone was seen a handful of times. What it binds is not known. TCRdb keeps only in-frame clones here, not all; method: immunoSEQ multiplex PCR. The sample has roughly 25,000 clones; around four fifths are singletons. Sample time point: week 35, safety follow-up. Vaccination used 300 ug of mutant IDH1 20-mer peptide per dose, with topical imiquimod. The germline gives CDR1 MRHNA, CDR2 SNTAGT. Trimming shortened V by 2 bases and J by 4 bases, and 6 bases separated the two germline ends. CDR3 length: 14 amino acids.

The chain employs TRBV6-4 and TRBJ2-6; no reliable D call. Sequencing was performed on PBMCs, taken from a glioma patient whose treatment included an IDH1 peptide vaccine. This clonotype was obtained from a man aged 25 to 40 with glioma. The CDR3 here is CASSDRAGANVLTF. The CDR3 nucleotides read TGTGCCAGCAGTGACAGGGCGGGGGCCAACGTCCTGACTTTC.